This passage covers 24 T cell receptor beta chains from one sample sequenced in a study of identical twins' blood T cells. MiXCR, applied by TCRdb to the 5' RACE reads, yields one record per CDR3 protein. The sample lists 350,000 to 400,000 distinct CDR3 sequences, roughly 31% occurring once. The sample was PBMCs. These receptors originate from a woman between 18 and 50 years old in good health.

This clonotype was seen many times. The J gene is TRBJ1-1, the V gene TRBV3-1, with D possibly TRBD1 on 6 matching bases. CDR1 and CDR2 from the germline V gene are LGHDT and YNNKEL (reference sequence). CDR3 length: 13 amino acids. Trimming took off 4 bases at V and 4 bases at J, with 10 bases between the two ends. The DNA for the CDR3 is TGTGCCAGCAGCCGCAGGGGTCTCACTGAAGCTTTCTTT. This gives the protein CASSRRGLTEAFF.

In this sample, this clonotype turned up many times. The V and J genes are TRBV3-1 and TRBJ2-7; D not certain. V dropped 1 base and J dropped 4 bases, with 5 bases sitting between them. The germline CDR1 and CDR2 sequences are LGHDT and YNNKEL (reference sequence). The CDR3 has 12 residues. The CDR3 region has the DNA TGTGCCAGCAGCCAAGTCGGGTACGAGCAGTACTTC. Protein sequence: CASSQVGYEQYF.

V usage is TRBV29-1 and J usage is TRBJ2-3; D not certain. Trimming shortened V by 5 bases and J by 4 bases, and 4 bases separated the two germline ends. Germline loops: CDR1 SQVTM, CDR2 ANQGSEA. The CDR3 totals 10 residues. In DNA form, the CDR3 reads TGCAGCGTTCGGTCAGATACGCAGTATTTT. This sequence encodes CSVRSDTQYF.

This clonotype was counted a single time. The V gene is TRBV2, the J gene TRBJ2-2; 7 nucleotides agree with TRBD1. This CDR3 has 15 amino acids. Germline V gives CDR1 SNHLY, CDR2 FYNNEI. V gave up 5 bases and J gave up 4 bases; unmatched junction bases: 7. In nucleotides, the CDR3 is TGTGCCAGCAGTACAAGGACAGGCCCCACCGGGGAGCTGTTTTTT. The encoded protein is CASSTRTGPTGELFF.

The rearrangement uses TRBV3-1 and TRBJ1-2; unclear D gene. CDR1 and CDR2 (germline): LGHDT, YNNKEL (reference sequence). V lost 1 base and J lost 8, with 8 bases in between. There are 12 residues in the CDR3. CDR3 DNA: TGTGCCAGCAGCCAAGCCCTGCAGGGCTACACCTTC. Translation gives CASSQALQGYTF. The whole variable domain, filled in from reference TRBV3-1 and TRBJ1-2, reads DTAVSQTPKYLVTQMGNDKSIKCEQNLGHDTMYWYKQDSKKFLKIMFSYNNKELIINETVPNRFSPKSPDKAHLNLHINSLELGDSAVYFCASSQALQGYTFGSGTRLTVV.

As regards this clonotype: At one boundary the junction diverges from the germline segment, which might be a read error. The chain links TRBV7-9 to TRBJ2-2; possible D gene TRBD2, 6 bases. The CDR3 length is 14 residues. Germline CDR1 is SEHNR and CDR2 is FQNEAQ (reference sequence). The CDR3 nucleotides are TGTGCCAGCAGCTTAGATAGCAACACCGGGGGGCTGTTTTTT. Protein product: CASSLDSNTGGLFF.

This clonotype was seen a handful of times. The chain is built from TRBV5-8 and TRBJ1-3; the D gene is possibly TRBD1 (6 bases). The V end lost 2 bases, the J end lost 4 bases, and 13 bases lay between the germline ends. Per germline, CDR1 SGHTS and CDR2 YDEGEE. CDR3 length equals 15 residues. The CDR3 is CASSLRRGLGNTIYF. The CDR3 DNA reads TGTGCCAGCAGCTTACGCAGGGGTCTCGGAAACACCATATATTTT.

For this clonotype: This clone may be a read error of a much larger clone one base away. This chain joins TRBV29-1 and TRBJ2-2, with 9 positions matching TRBD1. This CDR3 is 14 amino acids long. Germline CDR1 is SQVTM and CDR2 is ANQGSEA. CDR3 residues: CIVKGQGGTGELFF. The CDR3 bases are TGCATCGTTAAGGGACAGGGTGGCACCGGGGAGCTGTTTTTT.

For the CDR3, the DNA is TGCAGCGGGTTAGACACCGGGGAGCTGTTTTTT. Protein: CSGLDTGELFF. The chain is built from TRBV29-1 and TRBJ2-2; D is undetermined. Trimming removed 7 bases at V and 3 bases at J, with 6 bases between. CDR3 length: 11 amino acids. Germline V gene lookup returns CDR1 SQVTM and CDR2 ANQGSEA.

This clonotype has more than one count but fewer than ten. The V and J genes are TRBV20-1 and TRBJ1-1; D is perhaps TRBD1 (5 bases). This CDR3 has 13 residues. Trimming took 7 bases from V and 3 from J, leaving 15 bases between them. Germline loops: CDR1 DFQATT, CDR2 SNEGSKA (reference sequence). The CDR3 region is CSVQDRGDTEAFF. CDR3 nucleotide sequence: TGCAGTGTCCAAGATCGAGGGGACACTGAAGCTTTCTTT.

Worth noting for this clonotype: A read error may be the cause here, since a much bigger clone is one base away. No conserved phenylalanine or tryptophan ends this CDR3, so it is likely a read error. The chain recombines TRBV20-1 with TRBJ1-2; tentative D call: TRBD1 (5 bases). Germline V gene data show CDR1 as DFQATT and CDR2 as SNEGSKA (reference sequence). V shed 3 bases and J shed 6 bases, with 17 bases lying between them. CDR3 size: 14 residues. The CDR3 here is CSASSAGRDDGYTC. Here the CDR3 DNA reads TGCAGTGCTAGTTCAGCGGGACGGGATGATGGCTACACCTGC.

This clonotype was detected a few times. The V call is TRBV19, the J call TRBJ2-1; 8 bases align to TRBD2. The germline CDR1 and CDR2 sequences are LNHDA and SQIVND (reference sequence). The V gene end was trimmed by 4 bases and the J gene end by 10 bases; junction bases not matched to a gene: 6. The CDR3 is 13 amino acids. CDR3: CASSKGGGHEQFF. In DNA form, the CDR3 reads TGTGCCAGTAGTAAGGGCGGGGGGCACGAGCAGTTCTTC. Based on the CDR3 plus reference TRBV19 and TRBJ2-1, the full variable domain is DGGITQSPKYLFRKEGQNVTLSCEQNLNHDAMYWYRQDPGQGLRLIYYSQIVNDFQKGDIAEGYSVSREKKESFPLTVTSAQKNPTAFYLCASSKGGGHEQFFGPGTRLTVL.

CDR3 protein: CSASGAEYEQFF. DNA for the CDR3: TGCAGTGCTAGCGGGGCCGAATATGAGCAGTTCTTC. The V gene is TRBV20-1, the J gene TRBJ2-1; D may match TRBD1 or TRBD2 (5 bases each). V was pared by 3 bases and J by 8 bases, with 11 bases between. The germline V gene has CDR1 DFQATT and CDR2 SNEGSKA (reference sequence). The CDR3 runs to 12 residues.

In its sample, this clonotype was seen a few times. The rearrangement uses TRBV11-2 and TRBJ1-2; D gene uncertain. CDR1 is SGHAT and CDR2 is FQNNGV in the germline V gene. The V gene lost 6 bases and the J gene lost 5 bases, with 13 bases spanning the gap. This CDR3 has 13 residues. The CDR3 sequence is CASSLDGWYGYTF. CDR3 bases: TGTGCCAGCAGTTTGGACGGGTGGTATGGCTACACCTTC.

CDR3 loop: CASPGTGYNEQYF. The CDR3 nucleotides read TGCGCCAGCCCCGGGACAGGGTATAACGAGCAGTACTTC. The chain employs TRBV5-1 and TRBJ2-7; 9 bases fit TRBD1. This CDR3 has 13 residues. V dropped 7 bases and J dropped 5; count of bases not matched to a gene: 7. Germline CDR1 is SGHRS and CDR2 is YFSETQ. The full variable domain, its missing parts supplied by reference TRBV5-1 and TRBJ2-7, is KAGVTQTPRYLIKTRGQQVTLSCSPISGHRSVSWYQQTPGQGLQFLFEYFSETQRNKGNFPGRFSGRQFSNSRSEMNVSTLELGDSALYLCASPGTGYNEQYFGPGTRLTVT.

This chain joins TRBV11-2 and TRBJ1-1, with TRBD1 matching 8 bases. This CDR3 region has 15 residues. V lost 1 base and J lost 3; bases outside the gene matches: 4. Germline V gene lookup returns CDR1 SGHAT and CDR2 FQNNGV. CDR3 nucleotides: TGTGCCAGCAGCTTAGGGACAGGGCACGACACTGAAGCTTTCTTT. It encodes CASSLGTGHDTEAFF.

This clonotype has a count of ten or more. The rearrangement links TRBV20-1 to TRBJ2-1, with 7 bases that match TRBD2. Germline V CDR1 and CDR2: DFQATT, SNEGSKA (reference sequence). The ends lost 2 bases at V and 5 bases at J; junction bases unmatched: 0. This CDR3 has 12 amino acids. The CDR3 DNA is TGCAGTGCTAGACTAGCGGACAATGAGCAGTTCTTC. As protein: CSARLADNEQFF.

This clonotype has more than one count but fewer than ten. The J gene is TRBJ1-1, the V gene TRBV27; perhaps TRBD1 as D (6 bases). There are 11 residues in the CDR3. With 5 bases removed from V and 10 bases from J, the gap between germline ends came to 11 bases. Looked up from germline, CDR1 is MNHEY and CDR2 is SMNVEV (reference sequence). The CDR3 bases are TGTGCCAGCAGTGCCACAGGGACAGCTTTCTTT. This codes for CASSATGTAFF.

J is TRBJ2-1 and V is TRBV18; unclear D gene. The CDR3 consists of 14 residues. Germline V gene data show CDR1 as KGHSH and CDR2 as LQKENI. Trimming removed 6 bases at V and 3 bases at J, with 12 bases between. CDR3 amino acids: CASSWQKGYNEQFF. The CDR3 DNA reads TGTGCCAGCTCGTGGCAGAAGGGCTACAATGAGCAGTTCTTC.

There are a few counts of this clonotype. This chain joins TRBV9 and TRBJ2-1; a weak D match, TRBD2 (5 bases). Trimming removed 3 bases at V and 6 bases at J, with 10 bases between. This CDR3 contains 13 residues. The V gene's germline CDR1 is SGDLS and CDR2 YYNGEE. CDR3: CASSAGSLNEQFF. In nucleotides, the CDR3 is TGTGCCAGCAGCGCGGGGTCCCTCAATGAGCAGTTCTTC. Full variable domain (missing parts from reference TRBV9 and TRBJ2-1): DSGVTQTPKHLITATGQRVTLRCSPRSGDLSVYWYQQSLDQGLQFLIQYYNGEERAKGNILERFSAQQFPDLHSELNLSSLELGDSALYFCASSAGSLNEQFFGPGTRLTVL.

The chain links TRBV12-3 or TRBV12-4 to TRBJ2-3; 9 nucleotides agree with TRBD2. The CDR3 is 16 residues long. Trimming removed 7 bases from V and 5 bases from J; junction bases left unmatched: 13. The CDR3 region is CASTGSGGIGVDTQYF. The DNA of the CDR3 is TGTGCCAGCACCGGTAGCGGGGGAATCGGGGTAGATACGCAGTATTTT.

In its sample, this clonotype was seen a few times. V usage is TRBV20-1 and J usage is TRBJ1-2; D gene unclear. Trimming took off 0 bases at V and 8 bases at J, with 16 bases between the two ends. The V gene's germline CDR1 is DFQATT and CDR2 SNEGSKA (reference sequence). CDR3 size: 14 residues. Here the CDR3 reads CSARDLGSQRGYTF. In nucleotides, the CDR3 is TGCAGTGCTAGAGATCTCGGCAGCCAACGAGGCTACACCTTC.

This clonotype has a handful of counts. The rearrangement links TRBV10-2 to TRBJ2-7; TRBD2 aligns across 9 bases. The CDR3 consists of 15 residues. The trim removed 4 bases at V and 0 bases at J, leaving 4 bases unmatched. CDR1 and CDR2 from the germline V gene are WSHSY and SAAADI. CDR3 in amino acids: CASSGLAGASYEQYF. As DNA, the CDR3 is TGCGCCAGCAGTGGGTTAGCGGGAGCCTCCTACGAGCAGTACTTC.

This chain uses TRBV5-1 with TRBJ1-1; D gene uncertain. The V end lost 2 bases, the J end lost 8 bases, and 25 bases lay between the germline ends. This CDR3 is built from 17 residues. Germline V lookup: CDR1 SGHRS, CDR2 YFSETQ. The CDR3 sequence is CASSLSGMGVGVREAFF. The CDR3 nucleotides are TGCGCCAGCAGCTTATCAGGAATGGGAGTGGGCGTTCGGGAAGCTTTCTTT.